These 10 T cell receptor beta chains were all obtained from the same sample, sequenced in a study of beta chain features in type 1 diabetes (dated by TCRdb to 2017 to 2018). Paper-wide results and their limitations: Type 1 diabetes patients showed a moderate but significant shortening of TCRB CDR3 length in all four CD4+ subsets.

Antigens of these TCRs are unknown. Receptor libraries were prepared by the immunoSEQ multiplex PCR assay. The entire isolated RNA was reverse transcribed using the High Capacity cDNA Reverse Transcription Kit, and thus expressed TCRB transcripts were sequenced. TCRdb limited this immuneACCESS table to in-frame rearrangements with V and J called. A share of clones is missing; checked studies link under half to unresolved V genes, and the rest is unexplained. The sample profile shows approximately 600,000 clones; under 15% of them were found once. The ten top clones hold over 0.1% of the sample. Sequencing was carried out using naive CD4+ T cells from blood. The intended sense of this specimen's cell subset or site label: true naive CD4+ T cells. The source of these receptors is a man aged 25-40 years with type 1 diabetes.

The chain uses TRBV14 and TRBJ2-1; D is undetermined. Per germline, CDR1 SGHDN and CDR2 FVKESK. The CDR3 totals 15 residues. V was cut by 4 bases and J by 0 bases, with 10 bases left in between. The CDR3 reads CASSPRVGSYNEQFF. The CDR3 DNA follows: TGTGCCAGCAGCCCCCGTGTGGGCTCCTACAATGAGCAGTTCTTC.

This clone was counted only a few times. V gene TRBV5-1 combines with J gene TRBJ2-3, with TRBD1 identical over 9 bases. With V trimmed by 0 bases and J by 0 bases, 2 bases remained unmatched. Germline CDR1 reads SGHRS; CDR2 reads YFSETQ. The CDR3 runs to 16 residues. The CDR3 sequence is CASSLGTGASTDTQYF. CDR3 bases: TGCGCCAGCAGCTTGGGGACAGGGGCGAGCACAGATACGCAGTATTTT.

The rearrangement uses TRBV7-2 and TRBJ2-3, with TRBD2 identical over 10 bases. Germline V gene sequence: CDR1 SGHTA, CDR2 FQGNSA. The CDR3 extends over 14 amino acids. J was trimmed by 5 bases and V by 4 bases; bases with no gene match: 3. CDR3 DNA: TGTGCCAGCAGCTGGCTAGCGGGGGAAGATACGCAGTATTTT. This translates into CASSWLAGEDTQYF.

This clone came up a few times. V gene TRBV5-4 combines with J gene TRBJ2-3; 8 bases are a match to TRBD1. CDR1 is SGHNT and CDR2 is YYREEE in the germline V gene (reference sequence). With V trimmed by 4 bases and J by 2 bases, 3 bases remained unmatched. The CDR3 totals 14 residues. CDR3 sequence (DNA): TGTGCCAGCAGCCTGGACAGGGCCACAGATACGCAGTATTTT. This translates into CASSLDRATDTQYF.

This clone was observed a handful of times. V gene TRBV7-9 combines with J gene TRBJ2-3; 7 nucleotides agree with TRBD2. The CDR3 is 17 amino acids. Trimming took 5 bases from V and 3 from J; bases not matched to a gene: 14. Germline CDR1 and CDR2: SEHNR and FQNEAQ (reference sequence). CDR3 sequence: CASSTEARRERTDTQYF. DNA of the CDR3: TGTGCCAGCAGCACAGAGGCTAGGCGGGAGAGGACAGATACGCAGTATTTT.

The J gene is TRBJ1-1, the V gene TRBV6-6, with a weak D call TRBD1 (5 bases). Trimming took 2 bases from V and 6 from J, leaving 16 bases between them. The CDR3 totals 15 residues. The germline gives CDR1 MNHNY, CDR2 SVGAGI (reference sequence). CDR3 coding DNA: TGTGCCAGCAGTTACGGACGGGGCCCACTGGCTGAAGCTTTCTTT. The encoded protein is CASSYGRGPLAEAFF.

The genes are TRBV14 and TRBJ2-3; D remains ambiguous. The CDR3 consists of 11 residues. Trimming removed 3 bases from V and 6 bases from J, with 4 bases in between. CDR1 is SGHDN, CDR2 FVKESK, per germline. CDR3 bases: TGTGCCAGCAGCCAGATGGATACGCAGTATTTT. Protein sequence: CASSQMDTQYF.

The rearrangement links TRBV10-3 to TRBJ1-1, with D possibly being TRBD1 (5 bases). The CDR3 is 14 amino acids. Germline assignment: CDR1 ENHRY and CDR2 SYGVKD. Trimming left V 4 bases short and J 6 bases short, with 15 bases between. This CDR3 reads CAISGGLRGSEAFF. CDR3 in DNA: TGTGCCATCAGTGGGGGATTGAGGGGCTCTGAAGCTTTCTTT.

V gene TRBV7-2 combines with J gene TRBJ2-1, with a possible D match to TRBD1 (7 bases). There are 13 residues in the CDR3. Deletions cut 5 bases from V and 6 bases from J, with 11 bases between. Germline CDR1 reads SGHTA; CDR2 reads FQGNSA. CDR3 DNA sequence: TGTGCCAGCAGCATTCAGGGGGGCAATGAGCAGTTCTTC. Residues: CASSIQGGNEQFF. The full variable domain, rest sourced from reference TRBV7-2 and TRBJ2-1, is GAGVSQSPSNKVTEKGKDVELRCDPISGHTALYWYRQSLGQGLEFLIYFQGNSAPDKSGLPSDRFSAERTGGSVSTLTIQRTQQEDSAVYLCASSIQGGNEQFFGPGTRLTVL.

This clone was counted only a few times. The chain links TRBV5-1 to TRBJ2-1; tentatively, D is TRBD1 (6 bases). The CDR3 is 12 amino acids. CDR1 is SGHRS and CDR2 is YFSETQ in the germline V gene. Trimming left V 6 bases short and J 8 bases short, with 12 bases between. Here the CDR3 DNA reads TGCGCCAGCACCCTTGCAGGGGATGAGCAGTTCTTC. Translated: CASTLAGDEQFF.